This TCR beta chain emerged from a study of CD8 T cells in Susac syndrome. Sequencing targeted TCR beta in blood CD8+ and CD4+ T cells. The multiple sclerosis controls were treatment-naive patients, and their relapsing-remitting disease was stable or active. Purification of the CD8+ and CD4+ T cells relied on negative isolation, and TEMRA cells underwent FACS enrichment. CDR3 length: 15 residues. The V gene's germline CDR1 is MNHEY and CDR2 SMNVEV (reference sequence). The trim removed 8 bases at V and 4 bases at J, leaving 11 bases unmatched. Reverse transcription used about 0.45 to 1 ug RNA and random hexamers. Multiplex PCR with immunoSEQ amplified the TCR beta CDR3 across 54 Vbeta and 13 Jbeta. MiXCR, run by TCRdb on the immunoSEQ multiplex PCR reads, gives a single entry per CDR3 protein. The profile shows under 550,000 distinct CDR3 sequences, 75% to 90% of them singletons.

The clonotype was recovered from a human donor with multiple sclerosis. Sequences were obtained from CD8+ T cells from PBMCs. J is TRBJ2-7 and V is TRBV27, with 10 bases lining up with TRBD2. The chain's CDR3 is CASRVAGGSVYEQYF. CDR3 in DNA: TGTGCCAGCCGTGTAGCGGGAGGTTCCGTTTACGAGCAGTACTTC.